Given below is one TCR beta chain in context. These data originate in a study of blood T cell repertoires in COVID-19. Authors' methods: Estimates of nucleated cell counts were drawn from the amplification of reference gene primers. The assay was immunoSEQ multiplex PCR, and TCRdb's table has in-frame clones only and misses some. V and J calls and clone size are as listed in that table; D and trimming were resolved from the DNA. The data show more than 90,000 clones, roughly nine tenths seen once. Trimming removed 5 bases from V and 4 bases from J; junction bases left unmatched: 6. The germline CDR1 and CDR2 sequences are MDHEN and SYDVKM. This CDR3 comprises 15 residues.

The sample comprised peripheral blood. The TCR originated in a man aged 70 or older who had recovered from COVID-19. The chain combines TRBV28 with TRBJ2-3, with 10 positions matching TRBD2. DNA of the CDR3: TGTGCCAGCAGTCCAGCCGGGACTAGCGCAGATACGCAGTATTTT. This sequence encodes CASSPAGTSADTQYF.